Presented here are 24 T cell receptor beta chains from one specimen sequenced in a study of human T cells and chemical hapten exposure (dated by TCRdb to the early 2020s). Library preparation used RACE. TCRdb records NextSeq 500 as the sequencer. TCRdb reprocessing: public reads trimmed at Q25 with fastp, clones called with MiXCR, in-frame beta chains kept. Rows with a matching CDR3 protein are joined into one entry that keeps the most common DNA and genes. For this sample the table gives approximately 260,000 distinct CDR3 sequences, of which 7.7% were detected only once. The top ten constitute 0.9% to 1.5% of the sample. This specimen's time point label, interpreted: pre-sensitization, week 0. What the treatment or condition label conveys for this sample: therapeutic diphenylcyclopropenone sensitization with weekly scalp DPC. Sequences were derived from whole blood, sampled in connection with sensitization to the hapten diphenylcyclopropenone (DPC). Receptors were obtained from a young man with alopecia areata. Some clones in this sample may be carry-over from other donors' samples.

This rearrangement joins TRBV7-9 to TRBJ2-7; no reliable D call. Germline CDR1 and CDR2: SEHNR and FQNEAQ (reference sequence). The CDR3 is 12 amino acids. Trimming removed 11 bases at V and 0 bases at J, with 11 bases between. CDR3: CAGGDLSYEQYF. CDR3 nucleotide sequence: TGTGCCGGCGGAGACCTCTCCTACGAGCAGTACTTC.

This clonotype was observed many times. The chain links TRBV4-3 to TRBJ1-6; 9 nucleotides line up with TRBD1. Trimming removed 2 bases from V and 7 bases from J; junction bases left unmatched: 9. This CDR3 region has 17 residues. Germline CDR1 and CDR2: LGHNA and YSLEER. The CDR3 sequence is CASSQILPGQGNSPLHF. The CDR3 nucleotides are TGCGCCAGCAGCCAAATACTCCCGGGACAGGGCAATTCACCCCTCCACTTT.

This sequence joins TRBV3-1 and TRBJ1-2; unclear D gene. The CDR3 loop spans 15 amino acids. The V end lost 4 bases, the J end lost 0 bases, and 12 bases lay between the germline ends. Germline CDR1 LGHDT, CDR2 YNNKEL (reference sequence). The CDR3 nucleotides read TGTGCCAGCAGCCTTCACGACTTAGCTAACTATGGCTACACCTTC. Its protein is CASSLHDLANYGYTF.

This clonotype showed up just a few times. J is TRBJ1-5 and V is TRBV20-1, with D tentatively TRBD1 (6 bases). The germline V gene encodes CDR1 DFQATT and CDR2 SNEGSKA (reference sequence). CDR3 length equals 15 residues. Trimming stripped 0 bases from V and 3 bases from J, with 12 bases between. CDR3 loop: CSARDSRGLNQPQHF. The CDR3 DNA follows: TGCAGTGCTAGAGACTCCAGGGGCCTCAATCAGCCCCAGCATTTT.

This chain links TRBV6-2 or TRBV6-3 with TRBJ2-7, with D hard to call. Germline-derived CDR1 and CDR2 are MNHEY and SVGEGT. The V and J ends lost 8 bases and 3 bases respectively, with 8 bases between them. The CDR3 totals 11 residues. The CDR3 here is CASSDNYEQYF. Written as DNA, the CDR3 is TGTGCCAGCTCGGATAACTACGAGCAGTACTTC.

This clonotype came up a few times. J is TRBJ2-7 and V is TRBV6-2 or TRBV6-3, with a weak D call TRBD1 (5 bases). V lost 4 bases and J 2 bases, leaving 15 bases between the germline ends. The CDR3 covers 15 residues. Germline CDR1 is MNHEY and CDR2 is SVGEGT. The CDR3 loop is CASSSLEQVPYEQYV. The DNA of the CDR3 is TGTGCCAGCAGTTCTCTCGAACAGGTTCCCTACGAGCAGTACGTC.

The count of this clonotype is one. The chain is built from TRBV11-2 and TRBJ2-3; no firm D call. From germline, CDR1 is SGHAT and CDR2 FQNNGV. V shed 5 bases and J shed 2 bases, with 14 bases lying between them. The CDR3 consists of 15 residues. CDR3: CASSPYGRNTDTQYF. For the CDR3, the DNA is TGTGCCAGCAGCCCGTACGGACGTAACACAGATACGCAGTATTTT.

This chain uses TRBV20-1 with TRBJ2-7; 7 bases align to TRBD1. Trimming removed 0 bases from V and 0 bases from J; junction bases left unmatched: 8. Germline CDR1 DFQATT, CDR2 SNEGSKA (reference sequence). The CDR3 is made up of 16 amino acids. The CDR3 DNA follows: TGCAGTGCTAGAGATCACCCTCGGGACAGCTCCTACGAGCAGTACTTC. This encodes CSARDHPRDSSYEQYF.

This clonotype showed up just a few times. The rearrangement links TRBV4-3 to TRBJ1-3, with D perhaps TRBD1 (6 bases). Trimming removed 0 bases from V and 0 bases from J, with 9 bases in between. The germline V gene has CDR1 LGHNA and CDR2 YSLEER. This CDR3 has 16 amino acids. The DNA of the CDR3 is TGCGCCAGCAGCCAAGAAAGGGGGATCTCTGGAAACACCATATATTTT. It specifies CASSQERGISGNTIYF.

This clonotype was counted between two and nine times. The V call is TRBV28, the J call TRBJ1-1; TRBD1 matches 12 bases. Trimming cost V 3 bases and J 11 bases; bases outside gene matches: 10. CDR1 is MDHEN, CDR2 SYDVKM, per germline. There are 15 residues in the CDR3. The CDR3 sequence: CASSFHTGTGGSAFF. Written as DNA, the CDR3 is TGTGCCAGCAGTTTCCACACCGGGACAGGGGGCTCGGCTTTCTTT.

V and J are TRBV6-2 or TRBV6-3 and TRBJ2-3; 10 bases line up with TRBD2. CDR1 is MNHEY, CDR2 SVGEGT, per germline. The CDR3 has 17 residues. V shed 4 bases, J shed 0 bases, and the junction held 7 bases outside the gene matches. As DNA, the CDR3 is TGTGCCAGCAGTTCGAGGACTAGCGGATATAGCACAGATACGCAGTATTTT. This codes for CASSSRTSGYSTDTQYF.

V usage is TRBV11-2 and J usage is TRBJ2-2, with D possibly TRBD1 on 5 matching bases. Germline V gives CDR1 SGHAT, CDR2 FQNNGV. The CDR3 consists of 14 residues. V dropped 6 bases and J dropped 6 bases, with 14 bases sitting between them. The CDR3 here is CASRGTKGPGELFF. The CDR3 DNA reads as TGTGCCAGCAGGGGAACGAAGGGGCCCGGGGAGCTGTTTTTT.

The chain carries TRBV2 and TRBJ1-5, with a tentative D call TRBD1 (6 bases). The germline gives CDR1 SNHLY, CDR2 FYNNEI. V shed 9 bases and J shed 4 bases, with 16 bases lying between them. CDR3 length equals 14 residues. The CDR3 here is CASRGTPVNQPQHF. CDR3 sequence (DNA): TGTGCCAGTAGGGGGACTCCCGTAAATCAGCCCCAGCATTTT. The full variable domain, completed using reference TRBV2 and TRBJ1-5, is EPEVTQTPSHQVTQMGQEVILRCVPISNHLYFYWYRQILGQKVEFLVSFYNNEISEKSEIFDDQFSVERPDGSNFTLKIRSTKLEDSAMYFCASRGTPVNQPQHFGDGTRLSIL.

The V call is TRBV29-1, the J call TRBJ2-7, with 7 nucleotides matching TRBD1. Germline V gene lookup returns CDR1 SQVTM and CDR2 ANQGSEA. V was pared by 6 bases and J by 2 bases, with 1 base of the junction left unmatched. The CDR3 totals 11 residues. In nucleotides, the CDR3 is TGCAGCGTAGGGACAGCCTACGAGCAGTACTTC. As protein: CSVGTAYEQYF.

The chain has TRBV20-1 and TRBJ1-2; D possibly corresponds to TRBD1 (6 bases). The V end lost 4 bases, the J end lost 5 bases, and 14 bases lay between the germline ends. The germline CDR1 and CDR2 sequences are DFQATT and SNEGSKA (reference sequence). The CDR3 is 13 residues long. CDR3: CSATIPGEYGYTF. In DNA form, the CDR3 reads TGCAGTGCTACTATCCCAGGGGAGTATGGCTACACCTTC.

This clonotype was detected only a few times. The chain recombines TRBV12-3 or TRBV12-4 with TRBJ2-7; 8 bases fit TRBD2. The CDR3 is 14 residues long. Trimming at V came to 7 bases and at J to 3 bases, leaving 8 bases not matched to a gene. CDR3 in amino acids: CASTRTAGDYEQYF. CDR3 sequence (DNA): TGTGCCAGCACTCGGACAGCGGGGGACTACGAGCAGTACTTC.

This chain links TRBV7-9 with TRBJ2-7, with TRBD1 as a possible D gene (6 bases). CDR3 size: 15 residues. Germline V CDR1 and CDR2: SEHNR, FQNEAQ (reference sequence). The V and J ends lost 5 bases and 4 bases respectively, with 18 bases between them. As DNA, the CDR3 is TGTGCCAGCAGCAAGTTGAAACAGGGTTTATACGAGCAGTACTTC. Its protein is CASSKLKQGLYEQYF.

Only a few counts were recorded for this clonotype. The chain links TRBV7-6 to TRBJ2-3, with TRBD1 identical over 10 bases. There are 16 residues in the CDR3. V shed 5 bases, J shed 3 bases, and the junction held 8 bases outside the gene matches. Germline V gene data show CDR1 as SGHVS and CDR2 as FNYEAQ. CDR3 in DNA: TGTGCCAGCAGCGTAAAAGACAGGGGGCGTACAGATACGCAGTATTTT. Amino acid sequence: CASSVKDRGRTDTQYF.

The gene calls are TRBV3-1 and TRBJ2-4; 8 bases align to TRBD1. The CDR3 is made up of 13 amino acids. CDR1 is LGHDT and CDR2 is YNNKEL in the germline V gene (reference sequence). Germline trimming cut 4 bases from V and 8 bases from J; bases unmatched to any gene: 4. CDR3 protein: CASSLDRGHIQYF. DNA for the CDR3: TGTGCCAGCAGCCTTGACAGGGGTCACATTCAGTACTTC.

The table lists this clonotype with many counts. The chain combines TRBV29-1 with TRBJ2-1; D is uncertain. Germline V gene data show CDR1 as SQVTM and CDR2 as ANQGSEA. Trimming pared 4 bases from V and 9 bases from J, leaving 10 bases between. The CDR3 length is 11 residues. DNA of the CDR3: TGCAGCGTTGTACCCATGGGTGAGCAGTTCTTC. Amino acids: CSVVPMGEQFF.

This clonotype has a handful of counts. The V gene is TRBV29-1, the J gene TRBJ2-4, with 7 bases that match TRBD1. Germline V CDR1 and CDR2: SQVTM, ANQGSEA. After removal of 4 bases from V and 9 bases from J, the junction contained 9 bases not matched to a gene. The CDR3 covers 13 residues. In DNA form, the CDR3 reads TGCAGCGTTGTTTCGACAGGGTCTGGCATTCAGTACTTC. Translated, it gives CSVVSTGSGIQYF.

This clonotype was counted many times. This chain joins TRBV15 and TRBJ1-4; weak D call: TRBD1 (6 bases). The CDR3 extends over 16 amino acids. Trimming removed 1 base from V and 0 bases from J, with 9 bases in between. Germline V gene lookup returns CDR1 LNHNV and CDR2 YYDKDF (reference sequence). DNA for the CDR3: TGTGCCACCAGCAGAGTTAAGGGGGCAACTAATGAAAAACTGTTTTTT. Its translation: CATSRVKGATNEKLFF.

In this sample, this clonotype turned up many times. V is TRBV4-2 and J is TRBJ1-6; perhaps TRBD1 as D (5 bases). The germline gives CDR1 LGHNA, CDR2 YNFKEQ. Between the trimmed V and J ends, which lost 0 bases and 7 bases, there was a span of 13 bases. This CDR3 has 16 residues. The CDR3 protein is CASSQDEGGTNSPLHF. The CDR3 DNA reads TGTGCCAGCAGCCAAGATGAAGGTGGGACCAATTCACCCCTCCACTTT.

The table lists this clonotype with many counts. The chain's CDR3 is CASGLVTVSGNTIYF. The DNA of the CDR3 is TGTGCTAGTGGTTTGGTTACAGTCTCTGGAAACACCATATATTTT. The chain recombines TRBV12-5 with TRBJ1-3; no firm D call. The CDR3 sequence is 15 residues long. Germline CDR1 and CDR2: LGHNT and FRNRAP. Trimming shortened V by 0 bases and J by 0 bases, and 6 bases separated the two germline ends.